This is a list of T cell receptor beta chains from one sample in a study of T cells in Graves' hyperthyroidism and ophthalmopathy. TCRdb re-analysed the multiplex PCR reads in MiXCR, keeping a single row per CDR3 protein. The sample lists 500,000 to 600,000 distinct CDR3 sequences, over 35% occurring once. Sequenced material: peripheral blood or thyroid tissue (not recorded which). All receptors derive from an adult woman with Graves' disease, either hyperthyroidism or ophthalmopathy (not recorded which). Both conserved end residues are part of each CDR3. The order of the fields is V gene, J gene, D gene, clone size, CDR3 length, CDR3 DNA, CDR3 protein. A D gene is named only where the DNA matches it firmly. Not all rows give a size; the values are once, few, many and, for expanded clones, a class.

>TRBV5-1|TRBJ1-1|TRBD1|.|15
TGCGCCAGCTTCCAGGGACAGGGCGGTTTCATTGAAGCTTTCTTT
CASFQGQGGFIEAFF
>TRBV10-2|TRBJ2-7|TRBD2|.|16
TGCGCCAGCAGCCCCGGACTAGCGGGAGAGGCCTACGAGCAGTACTTC
CASSPGLAGEAYEQYF
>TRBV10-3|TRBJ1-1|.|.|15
TGTGCCATCAGTGATACCCCGAGGGACGGCACTGAAGCTTTCTTT
CAISDTPRDGTEAFF
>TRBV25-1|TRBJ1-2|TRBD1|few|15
TGTGCCAGCAGTCCCACAGGGGGCGCTTCCTATGGCTACACCTTC
CASSPTGGASYGYTF
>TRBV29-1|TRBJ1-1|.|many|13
TGCAGCGTTAGGGGTTTGGGTGGCACTGAAGCTTTCTTT
CSVRGLGGTEAFF
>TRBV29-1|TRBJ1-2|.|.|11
TGCAGCGAGATAGAGCTATATGGCTACACCTTC
CSEIELYGYTF
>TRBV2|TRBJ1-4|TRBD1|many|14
TGTGCCAGCAGTGATGGGACAGGGATCGAAAAACTGTTTTTT
CASSDGTGIEKLFF
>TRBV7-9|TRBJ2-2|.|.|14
TGTGCCAGCAGCTTACCGGGGCGGTCCGGGGAGCTGTTTTTT
CASSLPGRSGELFF
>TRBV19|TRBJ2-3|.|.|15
TGTGCCAGTACCCTCCTAGCGACTAGCACAGATACGCAGTATTTT
CASTLLATSTDTQYF
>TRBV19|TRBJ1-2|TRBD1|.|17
TGTGCCAGTAGGATCGGGACAGGGAGTATTTCTAACTATGGCTACACCTTC
CASRIGTGSISNYGYTF
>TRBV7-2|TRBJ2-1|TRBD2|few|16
TGTGCCAGCAGCCTAGAACCGGGACTAGTGGGAAATGAGCAGTTCTTC
CASSLEPGLVGNEQFF
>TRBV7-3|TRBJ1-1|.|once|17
TGTGCCAGCAGCCTTGGACCGGGAGGGGACGTGAACACTGAAGCTTTCTTT
CASSLGPGGDVNTEAFF
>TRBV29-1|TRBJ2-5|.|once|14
TGCAGCGTTGAAGGGCAGGGCGGCGGTCAGACCCAGTACTTC
CSVEGQGGGQTQYF
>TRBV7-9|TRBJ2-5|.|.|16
TGCGCCAGCAGCCAAGAAGCTAGTATCACCGGGGAGACCCAGTACTTC
CASSQEASITGETQYF
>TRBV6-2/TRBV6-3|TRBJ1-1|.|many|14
TGTGCCAGCGAGAGACCTCGGGTCAACACTGAAGCTTTCTTT
CASERPRVNTEAFF
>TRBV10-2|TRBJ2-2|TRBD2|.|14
TGCGCCAGCAGACTAGCGGTTAACACCGGGGAGCTGTTTTTT
CASRLAVNTGELFF
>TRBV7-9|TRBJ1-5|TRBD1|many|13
TGTGCCAGCAGCATGACAGGGTCTCAGCCCCAGCATTTT
CASSMTGSQPQHF
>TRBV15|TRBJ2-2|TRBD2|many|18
TGTGCCACCAGCAGACCTTCTAAAGCGGGAGGGTACACCGGGGAGCTGTTTTTT
CATSRPSKAGGYTGELFF
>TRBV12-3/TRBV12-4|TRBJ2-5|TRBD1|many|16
TGTGCCAGCAGTCTCCGGGGACAGGGCGGCCAAGAGACCCAGTACTTC
CASSLRGQGGQETQYF
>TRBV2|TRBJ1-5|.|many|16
TGTGCCAGCAGTGAAGCGCTAACCGCCAGCAATCAGCCCCAGCATTTT
CASSEALTASNQPQHF
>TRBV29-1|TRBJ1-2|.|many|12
TGCAGCGTTGTGGGCTCCAACTATGGCTACACCTTC
CSVVGSNYGYTF
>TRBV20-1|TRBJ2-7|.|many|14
TGCAGTGCTAGGGGCCCGAATAAAGTGTACGAGCAGTACTTC
CSARGPNKVYEQYF
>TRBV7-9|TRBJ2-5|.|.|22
.
CASSHRDRNYEQYFGPGRTQYF
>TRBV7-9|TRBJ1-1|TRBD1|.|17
TGTGCCAGCAGCCACCGGGACAGGGAGGGTTGGAGCACTGAAGCTTTCTTT
CASSHRDREGWSTEAFF
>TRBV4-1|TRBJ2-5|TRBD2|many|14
TGCGCCAGCAGCTCGGGGGGGGGAATGGGGACCCAGTACTTC
CASSSGGGMGTQYF
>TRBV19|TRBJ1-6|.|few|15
TGTGCCAGTAGTTCCCGACAGGCGACTAATTCACCCCTCCACTTT
CASSSRQATNSPLHF
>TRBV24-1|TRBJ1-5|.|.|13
TGTGCCACCAGTGGCCCCTCGACCCAGCCCCAGCATTTT
CATSGPSTQPQHF
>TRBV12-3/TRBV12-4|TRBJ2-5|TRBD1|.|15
TGTGCCAGCAGCCCCACAGGGGGCCTACGAGAGACCCAGTACTTC
CASSPTGGLRETQYF
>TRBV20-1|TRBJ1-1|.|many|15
TGCAGTGCCGCCTACGTGTTGGCCGGGAACACTGAAGCTTTCTTT
CSAAYVLAGNTEAFF